This T cell receptor beta chain was recorded in a study of OX40 agonist ivuxolimab in advanced cancers. About the investigation overall: Ivuxolimab was an agonistic, fully human IgG2 monoclonal antibody directed against OX40 (CD134), a costimulatory receptor. Intravenous ivuxolimab was administered to patients every 2 weeks at six dose levels: 0.01, 0.1, 0.3, 1.5, 3 and 10 mg/kg. Of the roughly 53 patients in dose escalation, around 19 had hepatocellular carcinoma, around 15 had melanoma, 9 had renal cell carcinoma and 9 had head and neck cancer. The dose-escalation cohort was over 70% male with a mean age of around 64 years, ranging from about 20 to 85. Patients were allowed to have had prior anti-PD-1, anti-PD-L1 or anti-CTLA-4 therapy, and approximately 40% of the dose-escalation patients had previously received checkpoint inhibitors. Partial responses were achieved by three dose-escalation patients, of whom one had hepatocellular carcinoma and two had cutaneous melanoma. Peripheral TCRbeta sequencing was intended to test whether TCR sequence diversity was altered and clonal T-cell expansion was caused by ivuxolimab. The paper covers the monotherapy dose-escalation part of the phase I ivuxolimab trial, which included N ≈ 50 patients.

Worth noting for this clone: What antigen it recognizes has not been identified. Per-nucleotide qualities are absent, and no much larger clonotype sits a single base away.

The trial excluded patients who had a history of autoimmune disease or were on systemic immunosuppression. Peripheral blood for TCR sequencing was collected from all dose cohorts at baseline, on cycle 4 day 1, and on cycle 7 day 1. Samples were obtained from an open-label, multicenter, first-in-human phase I dose-escalation trial of ivuxolimab. Adults with locally advanced or metastatic head and neck squamous cell, hepatocellular, melanoma or renal cell carcinoma were enrolled in the trial. Before TCR sequencing, CD4+ T cells and CD8+ T cells were sorted from peripheral blood as separate populations. To sequence the TCRbeta CDR3 region, genomic DNA was isolated from the sorted cells. TCRbeta CDR3 regions were sequenced using the immunoSEQ Assay. TCRdb's version of the immuneACCESS table is confined to in-frame rearrangements and falls short of the full clone set. An unresolved V gene accounts for under half of the shortfall where checked; the remainder is of unknown origin. The sample table lists about 70,000 clones, approximately 78% of them with a count of one. The ten largest clonotypes hold 1.1% of the sample.

Summary of the overall study and its limitations: The antigen specificity of the clonally expanded peripheral T cells was not determined. Clonal expansion of both CD4+ and CD8+ blood T cells was observed from baseline to week 6 at doses 0.1 to 3.0 mg/kg. On average, CD8+ T cells showed more expanded clones than CD4+ T cells after ivuxolimab. Low levels of normalized T-cell clonal expansion were also seen in some patients who did not respond. In the 0.1-3.0 mg/kg groups, partial responders were among the patients with the lowest normalized peripheral clonal expansion, particularly in CD8+ T cells.

As encoded in the germline V gene, CDR1 is SGHTS while CDR2 is YDEGEE. Trimming accounts for 0 bases at V and 6 bases at J, while the number of junction bases matched to no gene is 7. Inclusive of the bounding cysteine and phenylalanine, the CDR3 is 16 residues long. Solely the CDR3 DNA is kept, with 48 bases framed from the first base. The chain is assembled from TRBV5-8 and TRBJ2-1; 9 middle bases align to TRBD2. Sequencing was performed on CD4+ or CD8+ T cells sorted from blood, taken in a trial of the OX40 agonist ivuxolimab. This TCR was sampled from an adult with an advanced solid tumor such as melanoma, head and neck, liver or kidney cancer. The CDR3 is CASSLGTSVVLNEQFF. The DNA sequence is TGTGCCAGCAGCTTGGGGACTAGCGTCGTTCTCAATGAGCAGTTCTTC.